This TCR beta chain comes out of a study of T cells in localized non-small cell lung cancer. Broader study findings: Adjacent lung exhibited a median of approximately 50 among the 100 most abundant tumor clones.

Trimming took 0 bases from V and 8 from J, leaving 8 bases between them. Per the germline V gene, CDR1 is SGDLS and CDR2 is YYNGEE. This CDR3 has 12 residues. Regarding this clone: What it binds is unknown.

The method was immunoSEQ multiplex PCR; TCRdb's version includes in-frame clones alone and lacks a portion of them. Of around 35,000 clones in the sample, 93% are singletons; the top ten hold 7.9%. The sequence was obtained from a female donor at least 60 years old with stage I lung adenocarcinoma. The gene calls are TRBV9 and TRBJ1-1; D might be TRBD1 (5 bases). Sequences were derived from peripheral blood, sampled before any cancer treatment. The CDR3 nucleotides are TGTGCCAGCAGCGTAGCGGGGGAGGAAGCTTTCTTT. Amino acids: CASSVAGEEAFF.